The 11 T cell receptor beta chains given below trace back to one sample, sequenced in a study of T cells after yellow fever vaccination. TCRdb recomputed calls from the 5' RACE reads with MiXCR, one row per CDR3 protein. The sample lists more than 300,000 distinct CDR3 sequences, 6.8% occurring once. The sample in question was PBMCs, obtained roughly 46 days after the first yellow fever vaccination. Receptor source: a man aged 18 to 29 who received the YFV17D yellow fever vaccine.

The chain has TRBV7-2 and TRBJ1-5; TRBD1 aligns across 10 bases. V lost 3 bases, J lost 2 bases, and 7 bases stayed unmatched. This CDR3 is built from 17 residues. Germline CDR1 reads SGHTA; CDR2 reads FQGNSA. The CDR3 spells CASSFEAGTGGNQPQHF. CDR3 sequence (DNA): TGTGCCAGCAGCTTTGAAGCCGGGACAGGGGGCAATCAGCCCCAGCATTTT.

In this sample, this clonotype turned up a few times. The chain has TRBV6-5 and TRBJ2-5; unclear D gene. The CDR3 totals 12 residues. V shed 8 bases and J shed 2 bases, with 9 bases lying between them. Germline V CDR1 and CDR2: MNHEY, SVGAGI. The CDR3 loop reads CASQGSQETQYF. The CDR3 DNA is TGTGCCAGCCAAGGCTCGCAAGAGACCCAGTACTTC.

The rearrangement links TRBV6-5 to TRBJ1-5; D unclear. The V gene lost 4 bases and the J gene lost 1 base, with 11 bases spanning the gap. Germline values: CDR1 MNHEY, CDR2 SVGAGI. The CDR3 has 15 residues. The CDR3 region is CASSFYHSSNQPQHF. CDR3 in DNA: TGTGCCAGCAGTTTTTACCACTCGAGCAATCAGCCCCAGCATTTT.

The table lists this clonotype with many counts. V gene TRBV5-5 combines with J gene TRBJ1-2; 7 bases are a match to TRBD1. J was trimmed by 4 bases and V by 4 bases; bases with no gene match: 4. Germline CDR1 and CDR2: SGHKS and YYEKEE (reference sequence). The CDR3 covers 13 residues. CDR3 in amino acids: CASSQDRTYGYTF. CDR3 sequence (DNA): TGTGCCAGCAGCCAGGACAGGACCTATGGCTACACCTTC.

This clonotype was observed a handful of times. The CDR3 loop reads CASAIVGGPYEQYV. CDR3 bases: TGTGCCAGCGCAATAGTCGGGGGTCCCTACGAGCAGTACGTC. V and J are TRBV6-2 or TRBV6-3 and TRBJ2-7; possibly TRBD2 for D (6 bases). The CDR3 totals 14 residues. CDR1 is MNHEY and CDR2 is SVGEGT in the germline V gene. With 8 bases removed from V and 2 bases from J, the gap between germline ends came to 16 bases.

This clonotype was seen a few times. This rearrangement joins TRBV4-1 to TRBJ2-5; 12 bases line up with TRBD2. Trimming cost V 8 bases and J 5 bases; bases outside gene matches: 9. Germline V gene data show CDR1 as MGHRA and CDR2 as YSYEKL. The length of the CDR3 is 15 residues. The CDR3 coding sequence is TGCGCCAGCTCTACCCTAGCGGGGGGGGTTGAGACCCAGTACTTC. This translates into CASSTLAGGVETQYF.

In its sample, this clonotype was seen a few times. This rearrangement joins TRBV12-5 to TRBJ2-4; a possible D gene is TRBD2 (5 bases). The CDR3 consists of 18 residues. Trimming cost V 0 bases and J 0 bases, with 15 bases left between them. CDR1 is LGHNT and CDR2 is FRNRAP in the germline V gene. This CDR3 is CASGLVGPGSLAKNIQYF. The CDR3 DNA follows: TGTGCTAGTGGTTTGGTAGGGCCGGGGTCGTTAGCCAAAAACATTCAGTACTTC.

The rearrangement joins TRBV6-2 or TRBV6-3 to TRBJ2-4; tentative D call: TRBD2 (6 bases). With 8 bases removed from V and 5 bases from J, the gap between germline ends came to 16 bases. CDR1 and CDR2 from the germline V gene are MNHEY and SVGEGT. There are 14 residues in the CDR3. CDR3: CASSEVGGENIQYF. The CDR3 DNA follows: TGTGCCAGCTCGGAGGTTGGAGGGGAAAACATTCAGTACTTC.

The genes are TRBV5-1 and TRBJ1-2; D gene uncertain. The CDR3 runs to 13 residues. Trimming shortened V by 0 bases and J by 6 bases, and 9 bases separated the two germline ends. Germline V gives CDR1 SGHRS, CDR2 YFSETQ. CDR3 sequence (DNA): TGCGCCAGCAGCTTGGTGGGGTATAATGGCTACACCTTC. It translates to CASSLVGYNGYTF.

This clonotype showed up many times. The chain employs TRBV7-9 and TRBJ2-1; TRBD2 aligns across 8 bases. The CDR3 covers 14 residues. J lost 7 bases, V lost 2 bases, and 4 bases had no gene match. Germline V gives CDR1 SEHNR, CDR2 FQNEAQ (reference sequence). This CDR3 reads CASSLSGGANEQFF. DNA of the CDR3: TGTGCCAGCAGCTTATCCGGGGGGGCGAATGAGCAGTTCTTC.

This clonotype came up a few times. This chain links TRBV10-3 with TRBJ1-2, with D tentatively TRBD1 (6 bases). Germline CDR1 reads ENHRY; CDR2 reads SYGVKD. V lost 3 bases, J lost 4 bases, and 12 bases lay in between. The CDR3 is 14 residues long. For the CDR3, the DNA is TGTGCCATCAGTGACTCAGGGGCGGGCTATGGCTACACCTTC. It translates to CAISDSGAGYGYTF.